A single sample gave rise to the 3 T cell receptor beta chains below, sequenced in a study of T cell changes during pregnancy in multiple sclerosis. Sequenced by immunoSEQ multiplex PCR; TCRdb stores in-frame clones only, minus some. The sample consists of 70,000 to 75,000 clones, 80% to 95% of them appearing once. The sequencing used peripheral blood, collected in the second trimester of pregnancy. The receptors originated from a female donor with multiple sclerosis, enrolled in a pregnancy study.

The rearrangement joins TRBV25-1 to TRBJ1-2, with D tentatively TRBD1 (5 bases). Germline V gives CDR1 MGHDK, CDR2 SYGVNS. V gave up 2 bases and J gave up 8 bases, with 12 bases separating them. The CDR3 sequence is 13 residues long. The CDR3 nucleotides read TGTGCCAGCAGTGAACCAGGGTTTCAAGGCTACACCTTC. Translation: CASSEPGFQGYTF.

V and J are TRBV6-6 and TRBJ1-6; 11 bases match TRBD1. There are 15 residues in the CDR3. V trimming: 6 bases; J trimming: 7 bases; junction bases outside the gene matches: 5. Germline-derived CDR1 and CDR2 are MNHNY and SVGAGI (reference sequence). The CDR3, as DNA: TGTGCCAGCAGGGGGGGACAGGGGGAAAATTCACCCCTCCACTTT. Translating it yields CASRGGQGENSPLHF.

Worth noting for this clone: The same CDR3 is also encoded by other DNA sequences in this sample. The chain links TRBV5-1 to TRBJ2-1, with D uncertain. Germline CDR1 reads SGHRS; CDR2 reads YFSETQ. Trimming stripped 0 bases from V and 7 bases from J, with 14 bases between. The CDR3 loop spans 15 amino acids. Written as DNA, the CDR3 is TGCGCCAGCAGCTTGGCCGGCGGTGGTAGGAATGAGCAGTTCTTC. Residues: CASSLAGGGRNEQFF.